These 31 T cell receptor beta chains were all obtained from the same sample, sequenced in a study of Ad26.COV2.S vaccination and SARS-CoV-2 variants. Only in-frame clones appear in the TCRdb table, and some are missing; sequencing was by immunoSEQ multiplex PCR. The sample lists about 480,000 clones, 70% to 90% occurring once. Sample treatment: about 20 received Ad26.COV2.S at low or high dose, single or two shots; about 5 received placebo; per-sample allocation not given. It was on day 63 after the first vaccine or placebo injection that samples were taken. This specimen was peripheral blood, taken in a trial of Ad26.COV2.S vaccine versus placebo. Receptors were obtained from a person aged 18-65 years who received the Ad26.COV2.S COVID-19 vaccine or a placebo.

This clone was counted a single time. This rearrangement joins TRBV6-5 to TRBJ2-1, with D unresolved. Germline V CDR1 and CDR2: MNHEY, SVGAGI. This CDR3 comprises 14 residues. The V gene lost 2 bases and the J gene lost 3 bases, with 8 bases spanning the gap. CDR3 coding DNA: TGTGCCAGCAGTTACGGGTCCTACTACAATGAGCAGTTCTTC. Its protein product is CASSYGSYYNEQFF.

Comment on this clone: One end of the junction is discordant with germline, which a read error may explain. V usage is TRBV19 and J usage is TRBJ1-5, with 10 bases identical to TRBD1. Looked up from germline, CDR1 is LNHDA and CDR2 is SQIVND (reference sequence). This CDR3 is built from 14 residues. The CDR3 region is CASSVTGGKQPQHF. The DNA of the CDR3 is TGTGCCAGTAGTGTGACAGGGGGCAAACAGCCCCAGCATTTT.

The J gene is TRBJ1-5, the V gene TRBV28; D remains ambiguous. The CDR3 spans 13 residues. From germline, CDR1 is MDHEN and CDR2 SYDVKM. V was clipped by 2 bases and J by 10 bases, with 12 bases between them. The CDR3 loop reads CASSLNRQHPQHF. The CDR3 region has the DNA TGTGCCAGCAGTTTAAACCGCCAGCATCCCCAGCATTTT.

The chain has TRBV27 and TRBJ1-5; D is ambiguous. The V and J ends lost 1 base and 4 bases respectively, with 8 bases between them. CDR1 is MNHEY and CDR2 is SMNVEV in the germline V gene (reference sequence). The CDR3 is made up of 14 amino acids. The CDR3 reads CASSLWAVNQPQHF. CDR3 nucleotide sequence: TGTGCCAGCAGTTTATGGGCTGTTAATCAGCCCCAGCATTTT.

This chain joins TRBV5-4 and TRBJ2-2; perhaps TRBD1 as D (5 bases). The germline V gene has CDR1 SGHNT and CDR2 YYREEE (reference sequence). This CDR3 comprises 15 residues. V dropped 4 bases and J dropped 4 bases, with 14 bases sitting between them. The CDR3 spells CASSPSDTITGELFF. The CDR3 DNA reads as TGTGCCAGCAGCCCTTCGGACACAATCACCGGGGAGCTGTTTTTT.

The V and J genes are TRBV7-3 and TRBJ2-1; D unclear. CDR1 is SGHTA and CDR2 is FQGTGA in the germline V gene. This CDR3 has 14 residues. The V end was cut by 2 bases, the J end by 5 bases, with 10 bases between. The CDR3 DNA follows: TGTGCCAGCAGCTTATCGCGTGGTCACAATGAGCAGTTCTTC. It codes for CASSLSRGHNEQFF.

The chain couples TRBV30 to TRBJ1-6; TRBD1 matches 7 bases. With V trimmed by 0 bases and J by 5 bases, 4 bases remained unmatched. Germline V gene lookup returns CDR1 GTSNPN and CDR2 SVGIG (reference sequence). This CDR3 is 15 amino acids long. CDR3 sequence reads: CAWSVTGADNSPLHF. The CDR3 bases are TGTGCCTGGAGTGTAACAGGGGCGGATAATTCACCCCTCCACTTT.

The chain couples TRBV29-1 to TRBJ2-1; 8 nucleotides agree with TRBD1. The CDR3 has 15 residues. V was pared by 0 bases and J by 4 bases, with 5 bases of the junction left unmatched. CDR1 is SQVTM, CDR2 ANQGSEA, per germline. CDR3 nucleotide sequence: TGCAGCGTTGAAGATCGGACAGGGCGATACAATGAGCAGTTCTTC. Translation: CSVEDRTGRYNEQFF.

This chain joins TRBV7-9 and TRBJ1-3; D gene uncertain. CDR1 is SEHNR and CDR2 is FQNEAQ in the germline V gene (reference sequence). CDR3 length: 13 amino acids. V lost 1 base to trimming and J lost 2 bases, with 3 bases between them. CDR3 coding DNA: TGTGCCAGCAGCTTAGGGGCTGGAAACACCATATATTTT. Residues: CASSLGAGNTIYF.

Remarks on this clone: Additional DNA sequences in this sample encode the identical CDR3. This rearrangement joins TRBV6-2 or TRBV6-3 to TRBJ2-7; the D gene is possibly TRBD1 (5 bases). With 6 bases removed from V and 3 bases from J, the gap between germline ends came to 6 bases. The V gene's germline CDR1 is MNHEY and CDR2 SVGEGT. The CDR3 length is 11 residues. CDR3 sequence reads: CASSDSYEQYF. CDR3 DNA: TGTGCCAGCAGCGACAGCTACGAGCAGTACTTC.

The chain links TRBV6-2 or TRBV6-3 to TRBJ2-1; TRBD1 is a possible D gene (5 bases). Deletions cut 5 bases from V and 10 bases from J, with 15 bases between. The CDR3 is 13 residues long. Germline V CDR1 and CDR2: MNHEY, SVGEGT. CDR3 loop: CASSKRTPREQFF. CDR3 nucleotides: TGTGCCAGCAGTAAACGGACACCTCGGGAGCAGTTCTTC.

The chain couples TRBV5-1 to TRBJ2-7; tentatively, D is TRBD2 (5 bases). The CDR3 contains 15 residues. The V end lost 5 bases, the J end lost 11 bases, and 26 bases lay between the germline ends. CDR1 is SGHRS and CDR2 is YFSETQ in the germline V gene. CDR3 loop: CASSSPSTGLWKEYF. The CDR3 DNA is TGCGCCAGCAGTTCCCCCTCCACGGGGTTATGGAAAGAGTACTTC.

Here the CDR3 reads CASTTGGSSGELFF. CDR3 coding DNA: TGCGCCAGCACAACAGGGGGTTCCTCCGGGGAGCTGTTTTTT. The chain carries TRBV5-1 and TRBJ2-2; TRBD1 matches at 8 bases. Germline CDR1 SGHRS, CDR2 YFSETQ. V gave up 6 bases and J gave up 6 bases; unmatched junction bases: 7. This CDR3 spans 14 amino acids.

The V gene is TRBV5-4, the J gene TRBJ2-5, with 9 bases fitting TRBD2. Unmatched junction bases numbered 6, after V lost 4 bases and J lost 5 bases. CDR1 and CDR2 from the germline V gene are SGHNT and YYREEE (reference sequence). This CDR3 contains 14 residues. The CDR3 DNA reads TGTGCCAGCAGCCTGGGACTAGCAGGGGAGACCCAGTACTTC. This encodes CASSLGLAGETQYF.

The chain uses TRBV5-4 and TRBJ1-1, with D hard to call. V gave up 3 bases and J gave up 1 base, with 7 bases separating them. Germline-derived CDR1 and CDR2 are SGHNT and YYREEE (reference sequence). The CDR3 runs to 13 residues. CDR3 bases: TGTGCCAGCAGCTGGGTAGGGAACACTGAAGCTTTCTTT. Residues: CASSWVGNTEAFF.

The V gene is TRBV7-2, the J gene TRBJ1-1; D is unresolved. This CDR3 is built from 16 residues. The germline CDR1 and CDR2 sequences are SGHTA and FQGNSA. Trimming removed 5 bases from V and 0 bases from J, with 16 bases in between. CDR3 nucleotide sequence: TGTGCCAGCAGCGGGCCGCACACAGTGATGAACACTGAAGCTTTCTTT. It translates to CASSGPHTVMNTEAFF.

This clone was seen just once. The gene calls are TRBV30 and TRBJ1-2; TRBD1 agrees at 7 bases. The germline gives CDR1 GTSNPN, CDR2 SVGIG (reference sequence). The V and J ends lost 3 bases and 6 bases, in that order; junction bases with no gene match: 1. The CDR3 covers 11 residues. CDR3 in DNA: TGTGCCTGGAGACAGGGGAATGGCTACACCTTC. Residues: CAWRQGNGYTF. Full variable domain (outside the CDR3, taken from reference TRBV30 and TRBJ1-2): SQTIHQWPATLVQPVGSPLSLECTVEGTSNPNLYWYRQAAGRGLQLLFYSVGIGQISSEVPQNLSASRPQDRQFILSSKKLLLSDSGFYLCAWRQGNGYTFGSGTRLTVV.

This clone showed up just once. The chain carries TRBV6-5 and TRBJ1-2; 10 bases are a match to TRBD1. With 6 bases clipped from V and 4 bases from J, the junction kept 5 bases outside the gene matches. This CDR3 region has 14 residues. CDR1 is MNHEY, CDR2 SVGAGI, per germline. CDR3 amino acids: CASRVDRGGYGYTF. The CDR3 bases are TGTGCCAGCAGAGTGGACAGGGGGGGCTATGGCTACACCTTC.

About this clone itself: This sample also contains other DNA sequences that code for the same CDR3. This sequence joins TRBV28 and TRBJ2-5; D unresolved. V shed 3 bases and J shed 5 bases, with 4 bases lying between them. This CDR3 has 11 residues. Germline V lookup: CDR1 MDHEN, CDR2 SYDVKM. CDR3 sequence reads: CASSLLETQYF. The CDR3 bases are TGTGCCAGCAGTTTGTTGGAGACCCAGTACTTC.

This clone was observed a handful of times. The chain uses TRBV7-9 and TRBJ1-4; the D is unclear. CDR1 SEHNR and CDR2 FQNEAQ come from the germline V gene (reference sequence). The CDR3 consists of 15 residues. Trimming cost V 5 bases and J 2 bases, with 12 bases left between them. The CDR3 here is CASSGMGWTNEKLFF. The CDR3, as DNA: TGTGCCAGCAGCGGGATGGGATGGACTAATGAAAAACTGTTTTTT. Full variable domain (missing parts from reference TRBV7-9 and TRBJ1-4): DTGVSQNPRHKITKRGQNVTFRCDPISEHNRLYWYRQTLGQGPEFLTYFQNEAQLEKSRLLSDRFSAERPKGSFSTLEIQRTEQGDSAMYLCASSGMGWTNEKLFFGSGTQLSVL.

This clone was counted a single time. As DNA, the CDR3 is TGTGCCAGCAGTCGCCGCGGGGGCTGGAATGAGCAGTTCTTC. Protein: CASSRRGGWNEQFF. The chain recombines TRBV6-5 with TRBJ2-1, with D tentatively TRBD2 (7 bases). CDR1 MNHEY and CDR2 SVGAGI come from the germline V gene. The length of the CDR3 is 14 residues. The V end was cut by 5 bases, the J end by 7 bases, with 15 bases between.

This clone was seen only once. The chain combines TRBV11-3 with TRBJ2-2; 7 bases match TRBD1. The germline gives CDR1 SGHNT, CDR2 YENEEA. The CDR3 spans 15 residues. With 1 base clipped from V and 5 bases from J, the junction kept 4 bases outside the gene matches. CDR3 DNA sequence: TGTGCCAGCAGCTTAGGTACAGGGGTGACCGGGGAGCTGTTTTTT. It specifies CASSLGTGVTGELFF.

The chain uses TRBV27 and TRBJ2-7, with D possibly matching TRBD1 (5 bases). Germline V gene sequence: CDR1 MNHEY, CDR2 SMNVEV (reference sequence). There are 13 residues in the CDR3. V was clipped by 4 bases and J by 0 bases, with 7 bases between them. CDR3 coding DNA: TGTGCCAGCAGTTCGACAGCCTCCTACGAGCAGTACTTC. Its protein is CASSSTASYEQYF.

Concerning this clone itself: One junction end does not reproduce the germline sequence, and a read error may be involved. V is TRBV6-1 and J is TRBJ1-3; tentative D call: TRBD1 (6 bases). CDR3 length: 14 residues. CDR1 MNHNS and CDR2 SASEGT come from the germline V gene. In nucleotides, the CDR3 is TGTGCCAGCAATGAAGGGGGTCCTGGAAACACCATATATTTT. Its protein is CASNEGGPGNTIYF.

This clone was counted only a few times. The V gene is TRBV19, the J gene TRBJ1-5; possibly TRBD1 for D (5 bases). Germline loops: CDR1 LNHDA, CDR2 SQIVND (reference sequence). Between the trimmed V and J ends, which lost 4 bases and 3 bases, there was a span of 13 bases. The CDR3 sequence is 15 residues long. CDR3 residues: CASSSRDGINQPQHF. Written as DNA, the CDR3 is TGTGCCAGTAGTAGTAGGGACGGAATCAATCAGCCCCAGCATTTT.

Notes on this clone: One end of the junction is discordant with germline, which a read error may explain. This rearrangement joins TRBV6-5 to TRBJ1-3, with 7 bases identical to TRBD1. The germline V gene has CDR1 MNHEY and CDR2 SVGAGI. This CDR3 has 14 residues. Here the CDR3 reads CASRPTGPGNTIYF. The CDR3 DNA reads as TGTGCCAGCAGGCCGACAGGGCCTGGGAACACCATATATTTT.

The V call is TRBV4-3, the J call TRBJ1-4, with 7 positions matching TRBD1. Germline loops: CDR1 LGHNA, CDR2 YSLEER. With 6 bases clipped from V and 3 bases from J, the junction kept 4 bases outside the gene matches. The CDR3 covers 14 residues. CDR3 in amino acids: CASRKGTANEKLFF. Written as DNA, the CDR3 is TGCGCCAGCAGGAAAGGGACAGCTAATGAAAAACTGTTTTTT.

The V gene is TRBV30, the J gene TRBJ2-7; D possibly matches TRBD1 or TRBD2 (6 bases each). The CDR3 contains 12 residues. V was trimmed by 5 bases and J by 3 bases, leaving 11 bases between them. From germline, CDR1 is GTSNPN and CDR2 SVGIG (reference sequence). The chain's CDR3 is CAWGGPNYEQYF. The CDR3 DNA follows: TGTGCCTGGGGGGGGCCAAACTACGAGCAGTACTTC.

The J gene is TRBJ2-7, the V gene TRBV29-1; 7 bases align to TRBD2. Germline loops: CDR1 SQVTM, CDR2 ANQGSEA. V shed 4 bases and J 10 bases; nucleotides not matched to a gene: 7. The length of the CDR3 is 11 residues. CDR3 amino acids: CSVVGGLHQYF. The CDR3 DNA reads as TGCAGCGTTGTGGGGGGACTACACCAGTACTTC.

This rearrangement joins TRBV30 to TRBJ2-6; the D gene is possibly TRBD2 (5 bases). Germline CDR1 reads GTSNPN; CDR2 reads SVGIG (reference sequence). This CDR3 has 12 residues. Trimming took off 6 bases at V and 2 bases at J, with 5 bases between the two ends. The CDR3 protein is CACGAGANVLTF. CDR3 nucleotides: TGTGCCTGCGGGGCTGGGGCCAACGTCCTGACTTTC.

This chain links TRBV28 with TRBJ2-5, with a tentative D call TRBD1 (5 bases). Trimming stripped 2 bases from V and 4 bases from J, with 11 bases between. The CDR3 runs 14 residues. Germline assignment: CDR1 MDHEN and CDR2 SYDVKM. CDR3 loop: CASSLVQGRETQYF. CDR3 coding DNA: TGTGCCAGCAGTTTAGTTCAGGGAAGAGAGACCCAGTACTTC.